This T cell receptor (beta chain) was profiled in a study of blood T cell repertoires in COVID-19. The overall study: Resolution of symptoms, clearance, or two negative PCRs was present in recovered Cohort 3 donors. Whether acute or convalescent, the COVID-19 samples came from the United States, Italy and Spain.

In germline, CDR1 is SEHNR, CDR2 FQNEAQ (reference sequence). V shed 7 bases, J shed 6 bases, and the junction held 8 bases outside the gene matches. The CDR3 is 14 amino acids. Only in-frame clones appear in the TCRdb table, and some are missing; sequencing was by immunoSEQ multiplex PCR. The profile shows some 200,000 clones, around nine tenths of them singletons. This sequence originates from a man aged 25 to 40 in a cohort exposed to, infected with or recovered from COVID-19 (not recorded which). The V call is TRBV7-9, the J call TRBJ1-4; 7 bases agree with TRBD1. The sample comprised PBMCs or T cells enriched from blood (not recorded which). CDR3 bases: TGTGCCAGCACCCGACAGGGCGGCGATGAAAAACTGTTTTTT. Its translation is CASTRQGGDEKLFF.